The 15 T cell receptor beta chains presented below share a single source sample, sequenced in a study of identical twins. MiXCR, applied by TCRdb to the 5' RACE reads, yields one record per CDR3 protein. The repertoire has roughly 260,000 distinct CDR3 sequences, 7.5% of them found once; the top ten carry over 5%. The data were also submitted as part of a second study, on yellow fever vaccine responses in identical twins.

The sequencing input was CD8+ T cells sorted from blood. Receptor source: a woman aged 18-35 years in good health.

This clonotype showed up just a few times. In nucleotides, the CDR3 is TGTGCCAGCACCGTTAACCCGGACACGCCGAACTATGGCTACACCTTC. Protein: CASTVNPDTPNYGYTF. The V gene is TRBV12-3 or TRBV12-4, the J gene TRBJ1-2, with D perhaps TRBD1 (5 bases). V shed 7 bases and J shed 2 bases, with 20 bases lying between them. This CDR3 is built from 16 residues.

This chain uses TRBV20-1 with TRBJ2-5; D not resolved. Germline V gene sequence: CDR1 DFQATT, CDR2 SNEGSKA (reference sequence). V was trimmed by 0 bases and J by 1 base, leaving 12 bases between them. The CDR3 extends over 15 amino acids. CDR3 protein: CSARDLPAPQETQYF. Here the CDR3 DNA reads TGCAGTGCTAGAGATTTACCAGCGCCCCAAGAGACCCAGTACTTC.

V and J are TRBV6-5 and TRBJ2-5; no reliable D call. Germline V CDR1 and CDR2: MNHEY, SVGAGI. Deletions cut 4 bases from V and 5 bases from J, with 14 bases between. The CDR3 length is 14 residues. The CDR3 DNA reads TGTGCCAGCAGTTCCGGGCCGAGCTTCGAGACCCAGTACTTC. This encodes CASSSGPSFETQYF.

This clonotype was seen a handful of times. J is TRBJ2-7 and V is TRBV21-1; the D segment call TRBD2 is taken from the table without a DNA check. TRBV21-1 is designated a pseudogene. The CDR3 runs to 12 residues. CDR3 amino acids: CASSRGGWEQYV. DNA for the CDR3: TGTGCCAGCAGCCGAGGAGGGTGGGAGCAGTACGTC.

The V gene is TRBV20-1, the J gene TRBJ1-1; 7 bases align to TRBD1. V was clipped by 5 bases and J by 3 bases; unmatched bases: 3. CDR1 and CDR2 from the germline V gene are DFQATT and SNEGSKA (reference sequence). CDR3 length: 12 residues. The CDR3 loop is CSAFTGDTEAFF. As DNA, the CDR3 is TGCAGTGCTTTTACAGGGGACACTGAAGCTTTCTTT.

The table lists this clonotype with many counts. The CDR3 nucleotides are TGTGCCAGCAGCACACAGGGGGCTTTTACAGATACGCAGTATTTT. This encodes CASSTQGAFTDTQYF. The rearrangement links TRBV7-2 to TRBJ2-3, with 9 positions matching TRBD1. Germline lookup yields CDR1 SGHTA and CDR2 FQGNSA. V lost 5 bases to trimming and J lost 3 bases; unmatched junction nucleotides: 6. The CDR3 loop spans 15 amino acids.

V usage is TRBV6-1 and J usage is TRBJ1-2; 8 positions agree with TRBD1. Germline loops: CDR1 MNHNS, CDR2 SASEGT. The CDR3 sequence is 16 residues long. Trimming cost V 6 bases and J 3 bases; bases outside gene matches: 12. CDR3 sequence reads: CASSPLPGQEDYGYTF. The CDR3 DNA follows: TGTGCCAGCAGCCCCCTCCCGGGACAGGAAGACTATGGCTACACCTTC.

This clonotype was detected a few times. The DNA of the CDR3 is TGTGCCAGCAGTTTATATCCTAGCAGTCGTGGCGGGGAGCTGTTTTTT. Protein sequence: CASSLYPSSRGGELFF. J is TRBJ2-2 and V is TRBV27; possibly TRBD2 for D (5 bases). The CDR3 consists of 16 residues. V lost 1 base and J lost 7, with 16 bases in between. Germline assignment: CDR1 MNHEY and CDR2 SMNVEV (reference sequence).

This clonotype was seen at least ten times. V gene TRBV5-1 combines with J gene TRBJ2-3; D not certain. There are 17 residues in the CDR3. Germline loops: CDR1 SGHRS, CDR2 YFSETQ. Trimming removed 0 bases from V and 2 bases from J, with 16 bases in between. The CDR3 DNA sequence: TGCGCCAGCAGCTTGGTTTCCGGGCTAGTCCTCACAGATACGCAGTATTTT. It encodes CASSLVSGLVLTDTQYF.

This clonotype was seen a few times. The rearrangement uses TRBV15 and TRBJ2-2; D is possibly TRBD2 (6 bases). The CDR3 is 13 residues long. CDR1 is LNHNV and CDR2 is YYDKDF in the germline V gene (reference sequence). The V end was cut by 8 bases, the J end by 0 bases, with 7 bases between. The CDR3 here is CATGEANTGELFF. CDR3 coding DNA: TGTGCCACCGGGGAGGCGAACACCGGGGAGCTGTTTTTT.

This clonotype was seen repeatedly, ten times or more. CDR3 loop: CASSLAGPSPYQETQYF. The CDR3 DNA follows: TGTGCCAGCAGCTTAGCGGGGCCTAGCCCGTACCAAGAGACCCAGTACTTC. This sequence joins TRBV7-2 and TRBJ2-5; D possibly uses TRBD1 or TRBD2 (5 bases each). The CDR3 sequence is 17 residues long. Trimming removed 0 bases from V and 0 bases from J, with 14 bases in between. CDR1 is SGHTA and CDR2 is FQGNSA in the germline V gene.

CDR3 sequence reads: CASSLGSSGLNEQFF. The CDR3 coding sequence is TGTGCCAGCAGCTTAGGATCTAGCGGGCTTAATGAGCAGTTCTTC. The V call is TRBV11-2, the J call TRBJ2-1; TRBD2 agrees at 8 bases. CDR3 size: 15 residues. Germline lookup yields CDR1 SGHAT and CDR2 FQNNGV. J was trimmed by 7 bases and V by 1 base; bases with no gene match: 6.

This sequence joins TRBV12-3 or TRBV12-4 and TRBJ2-3, with a weak D call TRBD2 (5 bases). The ends were cut back, 8 bases at V and 4 bases at J, with 28 bases in the middle. The CDR3 runs 18 residues. This CDR3 reads CASVSVNEASEEADTQYF. In DNA form, the CDR3 reads TGTGCCAGCGTCTCCGTTAATGAGGCCTCGGAGGAAGCAGATACGCAGTATTTT.

There are many counts of this clonotype. V usage is TRBV9 and J usage is TRBJ2-7, with 10 bases that match TRBD2. This CDR3 is built from 14 residues. Germline CDR1 and CDR2: SGDLS and YYNGEE. After removal of 3 bases from V and 2 bases from J, the junction contained 2 bases not matched to a gene. CDR3 sequence (DNA): TGTGCCAGCAGCGGGACTAGCGGCACCTACGAGCAGTACTTC. Translation: CASSGTSGTYEQYF.

This clonotype was picked up many times. The chain links TRBV2 to TRBJ2-7; the D gene is possibly TRBD2 (5 bases). Germline CDR1 reads SNHLY; CDR2 reads FYNNEI. V dropped 7 bases and J dropped 2 bases, with 15 bases sitting between them. The CDR3 extends over 14 amino acids. CDR3 in DNA: TGTGCCAGCATTCCGAGGGAAGTTCCCTACGAGCAGTACTTC. Its translation: CASIPREVPYEQYF.